This TCR beta chain was sequenced for a study of siplizumab effects on memory and regulatory T cells (dated by TCRdb to between 2017 and 2020). With respect to the entire study: The effect of the anti-CD2 antibody siplizumab on alloreactive T-cell subsets was examined in allogeneic mixed lymphocyte reactions constructed from human PBMCs.

As regards this clone: Its antigen target is currently unknown. The sample holds no much larger clone one base away, and base qualities are not on file.

General conclusions and limits of the study: For roughly 80-96% of proliferating CD4+ or CD8+ clones, no naive or memory phenotype could be assigned. The suppressive function of proliferating Tregs from siplizumab cultures was not functionally confirmed. The cumulative frequency of alloreactive sequences that could be traced back to unstimulated CD4+ memory T cells was significantly reduced by siplizumab. Because sequences below about 10^-5 frequency were poorly captured, only a minor fraction of alloreactive clones could be mapped to unstimulated subsets. Of the alloreactive CD4+ clones that could be mapped, the Treg-derived share averaged about 67% with siplizumab compared with 25% to 30% in control reactions. Unstimulated naive T cells appeared to be more diverse than memory T cells, and naive cells seemed to make a substantial contribution to the alloresponse.

Trimming costs V 5 bases and J 0 bases, and their ends lie 11 bases apart. The CDR3 has 14 amino acids, counting the end cysteine and phenylalanine. Only the CDR3 DNA is retained, 42 bases long and in frame from the first base. The germline V gene (reference sequence) yields SEHNR for CDR1 and FQNEAQ for CDR2. Sorted unstimulated T cells and proliferating T cells recovered from mixed lymphocyte reactions were subjected to TCRbeta CDR3 sequencing. Fresh whole blood from around 11 HLA-typed healthy donors was used to isolate PBMCs. Receptor libraries were prepared by the immunoSEQ multiplex PCR assay. The deep sequencing platform assayed some 98,000 TCR templates per sample. Genomic DNA extracted from sorted T cells was used for TCRbeta CDR3 sequencing. The paper's processing steps were these. The R programming language was used for clonal analysis of TCRbeta CDR3 data. Alloreactive CD4+ and CD8+ clones were defined by comparing unstimulated samples with post-reaction CFSE-low samples. Regulatory or non-regulatory origin of alloreactive CD4+ clones was assigned by matching sequences to the sorted unstimulated Treg and non-Treg repertoires. As stored in TCRdb, this immuneACCESS dataset retains in-frame rearrangements with V and J assigned. A fraction of the clones does not appear; measured against another copy, unresolved V genes explain less than half of the discrepancy, and the remainder lacks a known reason. Clone size and V and J calls were adopted from that table, with D and trimming inferred from the DNA. This sample gives roughly 56,000 clones in total; more than 85% of them show up just once. The ten largest clonotypes hold less than 45% of the sample.

The rearranged segments are TRBV7-9 and TRBJ2-7, and perhaps TRBD1 as D gene, on 5 matching bases. Sequencing was performed on CD8+ T cells sorted from blood. The origin of this receptor is a human donor in good health. The nucleotide sequence reads TGTGCCAGCAGCCAACAGGAAATCTCCTACGAGCAGTACTTC. The encoded protein is CASSQQEISYEQYF.